This TCR beta chain was sequenced for a study of T-cell memory formation after mild COVID-19. This CDR3 contains 14 residues. From germline, CDR1 is SSHAT and CDR2 FNYEAQ (reference sequence). Comments on this clonotype: Germline is not matched at one junction end, which may reflect a read error.

Employing constant-segment primers, 5'RACE generated TCR alpha and TCR beta cDNA libraries bearing sample barcodes and UMIs. TCRdb fed the 5' RACE reads into MiXCR, producing one record per CDR3 protein. The sample has approximately 570,000 distinct CDR3 sequences, under 20% seen once. This clonotype was sampled from an adult woman who had mild COVID-19 (a few samples of this study predate the infection). Cell type and time point are not known. The chain combines TRBV7-7 with TRBJ2-5, with 8 nucleotides matching TRBD2. The sequenced material came from PBMCs or a T cell subset sorted from them (not recorded which). The CDR3 region is CASSLREGRETQYF. In nucleotides, the CDR3 is TGTGCTAGCAGCTTACGGGAGGGCAGAGAGACCCAGTACTTC.